This TCR beta chain was found in a study of blood T cell repertoires in COVID-19. Germline trimming cut 6 bases from V and 4 bases from J; bases unmatched to any gene: 6. The CDR3 is made up of 15 amino acids. CDR1 is ENHRY, CDR2 SYGVKD, per germline. The repertoire was sequenced with immunoSEQ multiplex PCR; TCRdb's copy has only in-frame clones and lacks some. Of over 200,000 clones in the sample, less than 85% are singletons; the top ten hold 2.6%. The receptor was isolated from a woman in her seventies with active or convalescent COVID-19. The chain couples TRBV10-3 to TRBJ1-5; 10 nucleotides agree with TRBD1. Sample: peripheral blood. The CDR3 protein is CAISPGQGRNQPQHF. The CDR3 coding sequence is TGTGCCATCAGCCCGGGACAGGGGCGAAATCAGCCCCAGCATTTT.